This T cell receptor (beta chain) appears in the sequencing data of a study of blood T cell repertoires in COVID-19. About the study: Sources were T cells, B-cell-depleted T cells, or PBMCs; the material itself was cDNA or gDNA.

Clones were read by immunoSEQ multiplex PCR, and TCRdb kept only the in-frame ones, dropping some. The repertoire includes 60,000 to 75,000 clones, more than 55% of them detected once, and around half sits in the top ten. The CDR3 has 13 amino acids. CDR1 SGHDN and CDR2 FVKESK come from the germline V gene. Trimming pared 4 bases from V and 9 bases from J, leaving 13 bases between. Each exposed participant met a COVID-19 case in the 2 weeks preceding study entry. In this sample, this clone turned up once. The J gene is TRBJ2-1, the V gene TRBV14; possibly TRBD2 for D (5 bases). Sequencing was carried out using PBMCs or T cells enriched from blood (not recorded which). This clonotype was obtained from a woman in her sixties or seventies who had been exposed to COVID-19. CDR3 nucleotides: TGTGCCAGCAGCCCAAGACTAACGAGTGAGCAGTTCTTC. Translation gives CASSPRLTSEQFF.